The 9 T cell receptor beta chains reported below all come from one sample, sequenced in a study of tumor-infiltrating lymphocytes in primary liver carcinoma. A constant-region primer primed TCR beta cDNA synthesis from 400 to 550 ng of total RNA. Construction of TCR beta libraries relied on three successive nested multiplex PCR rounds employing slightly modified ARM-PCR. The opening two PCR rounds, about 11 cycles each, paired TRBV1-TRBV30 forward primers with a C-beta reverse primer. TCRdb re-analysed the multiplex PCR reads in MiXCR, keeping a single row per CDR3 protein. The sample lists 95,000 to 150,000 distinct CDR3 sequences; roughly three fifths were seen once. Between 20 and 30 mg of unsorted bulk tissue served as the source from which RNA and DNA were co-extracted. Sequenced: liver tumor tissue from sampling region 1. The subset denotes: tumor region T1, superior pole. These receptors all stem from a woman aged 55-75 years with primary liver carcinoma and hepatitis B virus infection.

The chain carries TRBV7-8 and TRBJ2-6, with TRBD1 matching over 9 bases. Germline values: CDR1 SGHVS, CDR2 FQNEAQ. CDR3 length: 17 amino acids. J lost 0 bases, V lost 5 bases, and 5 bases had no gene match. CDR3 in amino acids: CASSQGQGRSGANVLTF. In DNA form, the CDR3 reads TGTGCCAGCAGCCAGGGACAGGGACGCTCTGGGGCCAACGTCCTGACTTTC.

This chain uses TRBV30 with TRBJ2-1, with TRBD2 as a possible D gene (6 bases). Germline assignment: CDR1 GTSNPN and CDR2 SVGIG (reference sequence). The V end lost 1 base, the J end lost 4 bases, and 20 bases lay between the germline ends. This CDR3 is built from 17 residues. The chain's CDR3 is CAWSGLDGVGGYNEQFF. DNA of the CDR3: TGTGCCTGGAGTGGACTCGACGGGGTGGGGGGATACAATGAGCAGTTCTTC.

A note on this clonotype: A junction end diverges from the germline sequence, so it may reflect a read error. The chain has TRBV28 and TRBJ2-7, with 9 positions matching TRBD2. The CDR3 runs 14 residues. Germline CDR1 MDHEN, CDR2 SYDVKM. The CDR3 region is CASIIAGESHEQYF. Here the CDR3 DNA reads TGTGCCAGCATAATAGCGGGAGAAAGCCACGAGCAATACTTC.

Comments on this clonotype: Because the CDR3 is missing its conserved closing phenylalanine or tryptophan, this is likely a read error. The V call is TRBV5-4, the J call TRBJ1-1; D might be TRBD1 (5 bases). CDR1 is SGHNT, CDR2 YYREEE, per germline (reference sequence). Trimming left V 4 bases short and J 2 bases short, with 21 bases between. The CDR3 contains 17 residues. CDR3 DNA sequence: TGTGCCAGCAGCATAAAGGGGAGGAGAGGGCCAAACACTGAAGCTTTCTAT. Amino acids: CASSIKGRRGPNTEAFY.

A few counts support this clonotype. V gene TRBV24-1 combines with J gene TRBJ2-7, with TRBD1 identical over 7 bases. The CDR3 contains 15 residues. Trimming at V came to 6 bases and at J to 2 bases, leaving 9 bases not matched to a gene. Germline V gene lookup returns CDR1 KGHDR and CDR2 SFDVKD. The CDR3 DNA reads TGTGCCACCAGTCTTAGGACAGGCCAAACCTACGAGCAGTACTTC. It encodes CATSLRTGQTYEQYF.

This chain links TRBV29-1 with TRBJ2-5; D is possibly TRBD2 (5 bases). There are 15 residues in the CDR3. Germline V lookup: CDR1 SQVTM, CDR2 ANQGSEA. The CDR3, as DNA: TGCATCGCTGGGAGCGGCGGAGGCGGATTAGAGACCCAGTACTTC. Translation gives CIAGSGGGGLETQYF. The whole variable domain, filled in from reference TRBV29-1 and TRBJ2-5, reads SAVISQKPSRDICQRGTSLTIQCQVDSQVTMMFWYRQQPGQSLTLIATANQGSEATYESGFVIDKFPISRPNLTFSTLTVSNMSPEDSSIYLCIAGSGGGGLETQYFGPGTRLLVL.

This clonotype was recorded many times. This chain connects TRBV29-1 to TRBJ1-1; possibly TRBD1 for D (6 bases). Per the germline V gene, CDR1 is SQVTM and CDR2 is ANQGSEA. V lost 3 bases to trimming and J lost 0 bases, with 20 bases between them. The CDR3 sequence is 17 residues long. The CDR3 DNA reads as TGCAGCGTTGATAGGGGGGGGCCAAACGTCATGAACACTGAAGCTTTCTTT. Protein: CSVDRGGPNVMNTEAFF.

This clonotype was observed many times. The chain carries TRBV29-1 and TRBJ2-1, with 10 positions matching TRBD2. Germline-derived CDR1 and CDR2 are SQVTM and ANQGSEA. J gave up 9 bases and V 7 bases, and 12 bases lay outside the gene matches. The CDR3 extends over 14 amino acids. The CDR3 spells CSASRLAGVGEQFF. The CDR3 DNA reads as TGCAGCGCCTCCCGGCTAGCGGGAGTTGGTGAGCAGTTCTTC.

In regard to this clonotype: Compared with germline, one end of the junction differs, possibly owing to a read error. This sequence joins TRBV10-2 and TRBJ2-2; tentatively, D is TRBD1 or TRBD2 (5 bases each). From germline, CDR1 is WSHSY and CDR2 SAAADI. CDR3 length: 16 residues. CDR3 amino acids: CASSEHRDVNTGELFF. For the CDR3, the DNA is TGCGCCAGTAGTGAGCACCGGGACGTGAACACCGGGGAGCTGTTTTTT.